A single sample gave rise to the 9 T cell receptor beta chains below, sequenced in a study of shared clonotypes between healthy human individuals. Libraries were prepared by immunoSEQ multiplex PCR; TCRdb keeps only in-frame clonotypes and omits some of them. Of approximately 470,000 clones listed, more than 75% are singletons. Sequencing was performed on PBMCs. These receptors were taken from a woman aged 40 to 50 in good health. Some clones in this sample may be carry-over from other donors' samples.

The CDR3 sequence is CASSQEQGRFSPLHF. CDR3 DNA: TGCGCCAGCAGCCAAGAACAGGGTCGTTTTTCACCCCTCCACTTT. The rearrangement links TRBV5-1 to TRBJ1-6, with D perhaps matching TRBD1 (6 bases). Trimming shortened V by 4 bases and J by 9 bases, and 17 bases separated the two germline ends. The V gene's germline CDR1 is SGHRS and CDR2 YFSETQ. This CDR3 contains 15 residues. Using reference TRBV5-1 and TRBJ1-6 for the parts outside the CDR3, the full variable domain is KAGVTQTPRYLIKTRGQQVTLSCSPISGHRSVSWYQQTPGQGLQFLFEYFSETQRNKGNFPGRFSGRQFSNSRSEMNVSTLELGDSALYLCASSQEQGRFSPLHFGNGTRLTVT.

This rearrangement joins TRBV11-3 to TRBJ2-5; D is perhaps TRBD2 (6 bases). This CDR3 is built from 13 residues. The germline V and J ends were trimmed by 5 bases and 5 bases, with 12 bases remaining between them. Germline V gives CDR1 SGHNT, CDR2 YENEEA. The CDR3: CASSAGPRETQYF. In DNA, the CDR3 is TGTGCCAGCAGCGCGGGGCCTCGGGAGACCCAGTACTTC.

Turning to this clone: The sample holds other DNA sequences that translate to the same CDR3. The V and J genes are TRBV27 and TRBJ2-7; D may be TRBD1 (6 bases). Per germline, CDR1 MNHEY and CDR2 SMNVEV (reference sequence). V lost 5 bases to trimming and J lost 3 bases, with 14 bases between them. The CDR3 loop spans 14 amino acids. CDR3 protein: CASSTRDRSYEQYF. In DNA, the CDR3 is TGTGCCAGCAGTACGCGAGACAGGAGCTACGAGCAGTACTTC.

This clone was recorded only once. The gene calls are TRBV19 and TRBJ1-5; D is possibly TRBD1 (5 bases). Germline V lookup: CDR1 LNHDA, CDR2 SQIVND (reference sequence). The CDR3 consists of 13 residues. V dropped 6 bases and J dropped 0 bases, with 6 bases sitting between them. The CDR3 bases are TGTGCCAGTAGAGGGGATAGCAATCAGCCCCAGCATTTT. Protein: CASRGDSNQPQHF.

On this clone itself: With only one base between it and a far larger clone, this is likely a read error. The rearrangement joins TRBV30 to TRBJ2-3; maybe TRBD2 (6 bases). Germline CDR1 is GTSNPN and CDR2 is SVGIG (reference sequence). This CDR3 has 12 residues. This chain's CDR3 is CAWGTYTGTQYF. The CDR3 bases are TGTGCCTGGGGGACTTACACAGGTACGCAGTATTTT.

This clone appeared once. The gene calls are TRBV4-2 and TRBJ2-3; 8 bases fit TRBD2. V shed 0 bases and J 5 bases; nucleotides not matched to a gene: 19. CDR1 is LGHNA and CDR2 is YNFKEQ in the germline V gene. The CDR3 has 20 residues. CDR3 loop: CASSQDQVEPSGQVGDTQYF. CDR3 in DNA: TGTGCCAGCAGCCAAGATCAAGTTGAGCCTAGCGGGCAAGTAGGAGATACGCAGTATTTT.

The chain carries TRBV7-9 and TRBJ1-1; a possible D gene is TRBD1 (5 bases). This CDR3 comprises 15 residues. Per germline, CDR1 SEHNR and CDR2 FQNEAQ (reference sequence). The ends were cut back, 5 bases at V and 4 bases at J, with 17 bases in the middle. The CDR3 DNA reads as TGTGCCAGCAGCCCTTCCCAGGGTCTTTTCACTGAAGCTTTCTTT. Its translation is CASSPSQGLFTEAFF.

The genes are TRBV4-2 and TRBJ2-7; the match to TRBD1 covers 7 bases. From germline, CDR1 is LGHNA and CDR2 YNFKEQ. V was pared by 1 base and J by 0 bases, with 6 bases of the junction left unmatched. CDR3 length: 16 residues. The CDR3 nucleotides read TGTGCCAGCAGCCAAGCGGCCGGGACAGCCTCCTACGAGCAGTACTTC. It encodes CASSQAAGTASYEQYF.

On this clone itself: This sequence is one base from a far larger clone and is likely a read error. The sample carries other DNA sequences with the same CDR3. DNA of the CDR3: TGTGCTAGCAGCCACAACGTTGAGACAGCCTACGAGCAGTACTTC. This translates into CASSHNVETAYEQYF. The gene calls are TRBV4-2 and TRBJ2-7; D possibly corresponds to TRBD1 (5 bases). Germline CDR1 is LGHNA and CDR2 is YNFKEQ. This CDR3 is built from 15 residues.